This T cell receptor beta chain was sequenced during a study of glioma-infiltrating T cells after dendritic cell vaccination. Study-wide results and caveats: Higher TCR clonality did not directly relate to longer survival.

Comments on this clone: Its antigen is unknown.

Primers: 60 V beta forward and 13 J beta reverse. This table comes from immunoSEQ multiplex PCR, and its TCRdb copy is limited to in-frame clones, with some not included. The data show more than 85,000 clones, with 85% to 90% seen just once and 2.5% to 3% held by the top ten. The CDR3 totals 13 residues. The germline CDR1 and CDR2 sequences are SGHVS and FNYEAQ. The V and J ends lost 8 bases and 2 bases respectively, with 12 bases between them. The receptor comes from a human donor with glioblastoma. This sample comprised blood, obtained before dendritic cell vaccination. The V call is TRBV7-6, the J call TRBJ1-1; D perhaps matches TRBD1 (5 bases). The CDR3 sequence is CASGSDSNTEAFF. The CDR3 coding sequence is TGTGCCAGCGGAAGTGACAGCAACACTGAAGCTTTCTTT.